The clone carrying this T cell receptor beta chain has more than one count but fewer than ten. The data originate from a study of T-cell memory formation after mild COVID-19. Between the trimmed V and J ends, which lost 3 bases and 8 bases, there was a span of 11 bases. CDR1 is SGHNT, CDR2 YENEEA, per germline. The CDR3 sequence is 13 residues long. MiXCR, applied by TCRdb to the 5' RACE reads, yields one record per CDR3 protein. The data show about 110,000 distinct CDR3 sequences, roughly a sixth seen once. The clonotype originates from a man aged 18 to 35 who had mild COVID-19 (a few samples of this study predate the infection). Cell type and time point are not known. The material sequenced was PBMCs or a T cell subset sorted from them (not recorded which). The V gene is TRBV11-3, the J gene TRBJ2-1, with D perhaps TRBD1 or TRBD2 (5 bases each). The CDR3 reads CASSLWGNDEQFF. CDR3 nucleotide sequence: TGTGCCAGCAGCTTGTGGGGGAACGATGAGCAGTTCTTC.